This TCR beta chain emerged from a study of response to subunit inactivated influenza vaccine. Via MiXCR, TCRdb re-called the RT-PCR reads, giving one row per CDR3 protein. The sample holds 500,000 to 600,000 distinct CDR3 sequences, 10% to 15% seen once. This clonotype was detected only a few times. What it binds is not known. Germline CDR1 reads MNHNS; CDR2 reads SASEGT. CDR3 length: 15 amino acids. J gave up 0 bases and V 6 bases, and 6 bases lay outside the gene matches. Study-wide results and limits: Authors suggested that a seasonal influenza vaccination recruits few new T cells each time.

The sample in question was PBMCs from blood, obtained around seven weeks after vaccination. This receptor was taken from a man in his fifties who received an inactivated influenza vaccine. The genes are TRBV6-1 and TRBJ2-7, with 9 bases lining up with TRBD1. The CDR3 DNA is TGTGCCAGCAGGGGACAGGGCACCGTCTCCTACGAGCAGTACTTC. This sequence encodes CASRGQGTVSYEQYF.